The present T cell receptor beta chain was sequenced within a study of blood T cell repertoires in COVID-19. Across under 25 US areas, participants ranged in age from about 18 to 100 years. The CDR3 is 14 residues long. Trimming removed 1 base at V and 7 bases at J, with 14 bases between. Germline V gives CDR1 GTSNPN, CDR2 SVGIG (reference sequence). This table comes from immunoSEQ multiplex PCR, and its TCRdb copy is limited to in-frame clones, with some not included. The sample holds some 270,000 clones, roughly 91% seen once. V usage is TRBV30 and J usage is TRBJ1-5, with unresolved D. This receptor was identified in a woman aged 60-70 years who had recovered from COVID-19. Sequenced: PBMCs or T cells enriched from blood (not recorded which). CDR3 loop: CAWSALQVEQPQHF. The CDR3 DNA reads as TGTGCCTGGAGTGCCCTGCAGGTTGAACAGCCCCAGCATTTT.